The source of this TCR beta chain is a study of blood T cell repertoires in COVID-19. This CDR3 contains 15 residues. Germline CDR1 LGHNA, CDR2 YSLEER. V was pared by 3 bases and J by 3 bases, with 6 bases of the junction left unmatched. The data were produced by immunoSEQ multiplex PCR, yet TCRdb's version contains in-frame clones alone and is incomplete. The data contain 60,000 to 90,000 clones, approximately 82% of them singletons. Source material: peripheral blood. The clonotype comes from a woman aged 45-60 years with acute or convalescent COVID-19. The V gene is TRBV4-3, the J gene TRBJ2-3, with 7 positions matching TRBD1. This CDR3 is CASSHRGQGTDTQYF. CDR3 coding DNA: TGCGCCAGCAGCCATAGGGGGCAGGGAACAGATACGCAGTATTTT.